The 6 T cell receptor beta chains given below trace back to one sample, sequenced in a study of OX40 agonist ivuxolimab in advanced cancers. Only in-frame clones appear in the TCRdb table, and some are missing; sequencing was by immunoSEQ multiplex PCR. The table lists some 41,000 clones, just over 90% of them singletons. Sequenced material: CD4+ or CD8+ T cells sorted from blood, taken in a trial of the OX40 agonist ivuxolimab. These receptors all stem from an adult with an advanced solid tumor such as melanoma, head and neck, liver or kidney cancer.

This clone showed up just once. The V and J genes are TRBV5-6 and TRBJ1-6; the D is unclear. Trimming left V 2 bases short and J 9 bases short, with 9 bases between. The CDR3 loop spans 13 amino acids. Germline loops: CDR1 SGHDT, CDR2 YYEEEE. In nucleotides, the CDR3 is TGTGCCAGCAGCTTAGTGACGGGTTCACCCCTCCACTTT. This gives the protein CASSLVTGSPLHF.

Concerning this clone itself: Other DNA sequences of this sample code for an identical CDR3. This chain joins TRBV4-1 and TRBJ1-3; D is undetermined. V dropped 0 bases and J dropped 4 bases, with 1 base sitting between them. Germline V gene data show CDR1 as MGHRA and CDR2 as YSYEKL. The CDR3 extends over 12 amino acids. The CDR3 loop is CASSQEGNTIYF. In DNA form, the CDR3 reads TGCGCCAGCAGCCAAGAGGGAAACACCATATATTTT.

CDR3 amino acids: CASSQRDHGSYEQYF. The CDR3 DNA reads as TGTGCCAGCAGCCAACGGGACCATGGGTCCTACGAGCAGTACTTC. The genes are TRBV16 and TRBJ2-7, with D perhaps matching TRBD1 or TRBD2 (5 bases each). V lost 2 bases and J lost 1, with 12 bases in between. The CDR3 is 15 amino acids. CDR1 and CDR2 (germline): KGHSY, FQNENV.

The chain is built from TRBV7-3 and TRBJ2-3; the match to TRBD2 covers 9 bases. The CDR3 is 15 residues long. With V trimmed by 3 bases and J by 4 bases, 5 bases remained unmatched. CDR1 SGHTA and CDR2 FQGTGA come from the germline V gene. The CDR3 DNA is TGTGCCAGCAGCTTTAGCGGGAGTCATTCAGATACGCAGTATTTT. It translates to CASSFSGSHSDTQYF.

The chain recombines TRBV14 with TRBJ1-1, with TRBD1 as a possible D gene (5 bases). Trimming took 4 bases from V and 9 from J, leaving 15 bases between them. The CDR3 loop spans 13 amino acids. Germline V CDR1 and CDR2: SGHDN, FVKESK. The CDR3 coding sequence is TGTGCCAGCAGCCTTATCTGGGAGGGGAAAGCTTTCTTT. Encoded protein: CASSLIWEGKAFF.

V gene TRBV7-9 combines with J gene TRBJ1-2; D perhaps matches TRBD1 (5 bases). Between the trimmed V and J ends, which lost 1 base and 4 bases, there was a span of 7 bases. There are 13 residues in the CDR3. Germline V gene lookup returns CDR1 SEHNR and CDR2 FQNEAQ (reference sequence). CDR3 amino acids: CASSLVGVYGYTF. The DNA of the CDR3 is TGTGCCAGCAGCTTAGTAGGGGTCTATGGCTACACCTTC. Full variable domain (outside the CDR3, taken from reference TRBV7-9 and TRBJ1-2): DTGVSQNPRHKITKRGQNVTFRCDPISEHNRLYWYRQTLGQGPEFLTYFQNEAQLEKSRLLSDRFSAERPKGSFSTLEIQRTEQGDSAMYLCASSLVGVYGYTFGSGTRLTVV.